The source of this T cell receptor beta chain is a study of prognosis after radiotherapy for stage I lung cancer. Background on the study: The study included 15 or so patients with newly diagnosed primary stage I lung tumors and roughly 5 with oligometastatic NSCLC after surgical resection of the primary tumor.

This clonotype was recorded at least ten times. V was pared by 5 bases and J by 5 bases, with 7 bases between. The germline gives CDR1 ENHRY, CDR2 SYGVKD. The CDR3 is made up of 11 amino acids. Amplification of the TCR beta CDR3 (from genomic DNA) was done by two-round multiplex PCR. The first round of PCR was done with primers that matched each TRBV and TRBJ gene. From the multiplex PCR reads, TCRdb called clonotypes with MiXCR, one entry per CDR3 protein. Of 50,000 to 75,000 distinct CDR3 sequences in the sample, approximately 25% were seen once. The sample consisted of PBMCs, taken before or after stereotactic body radiation therapy (not recorded which). V gene TRBV10-3 combines with J gene TRBJ2-7; D is unresolved. The sequence was collected from a donor over 45 with non-small cell lung cancer. This CDR3 is CAISLGNEQYF. The CDR3 DNA is TGTGCCATCAGTTTAGGAAACGAGCAGTACTTC.